Described below is a single TCR beta chain sequence and its context. Antigen: not known. These data belong to a study of T cell responses to AZD1222 COVID-19 vaccine. Study as a whole: Some second doses came at about 4 weeks and others at about 12 weeks; these were pooled.

Study-wide results and limits: Compared with day 0, the breadth and depth of the Spike-specific TCR repertoire rose significantly after two doses of AZD1222. Nearly half of spike-specific TCRs reportedly target unmutated variant regions.

Sequencing used immunoSEQ multiplex PCR; TCRdb keeps in-frame clones, though not all of them. This table has fewer than 150,000 clones, over 75% appearing once. The germline CDR1 and CDR2 sequences are MNHEY and SVGAGI. The V and J ends lost 6 bases and 0 bases respectively, with 12 bases between them. The CDR3 has 15 residues. The rearrangement uses TRBV6-5 and TRBJ2-1, with no clear D. The origin of this receptor is an adult in good health. The starting material was peripheral blood, obtained on day 0 of AZD1222 vaccination. Here the CDR3 reads CASSPVRSSYNEQFF. CDR3 in DNA: TGTGCCAGCAGCCCCGTCCGCAGCTCCTACAATGAGCAGTTCTTC.